What follows describes a single TCR beta chain. The source of the sample is a study of blood T cell repertoires in COVID-19. Study details: Material from acute and convalescent COVID-19 was sourced from the United States, Italy and Spain. Sources were T cells, B-cell-depleted T cells, or PBMCs; the material itself was cDNA or gDNA.

In the original workflow: How many nucleated cells were present was estimated from reference gene primer amplification. Repertoires were generated with immunoSEQ multiplex PCR, while TCRdb's copy carries only in-frame clones and drops some. The V and J calls and clone size come from that table; D and trimming were worked out from the DNA. The data contain fewer than 250,000 clones, about 85% of them singletons. The sequenced sample was peripheral blood. The sequence came from a man aged 30-40 years with acute or convalescent COVID-19.

The CDR3 reads CASSGGTTEAFF. The CDR3 DNA is TGTGCCAGCTCAGGAGGGACCACTGAAGCTTTCTTT. The chain links TRBV18 to TRBJ1-1; D may be TRBD1 (5 bases). CDR3 length: 12 residues. Germline assignment: CDR1 KGHSH and CDR2 LQKENI. The V and J ends lost 5 bases and 4 bases respectively, with 8 bases between them. Supplemented by reference TRBV18 and TRBJ1-1, the full variable domain reads NAGVMQNPRHLVRRRGQEARLRCSPMKGHSHVYWYRQLPEEGLKFMVYLQKENIIDESGMPKERFSAEFPKEGPSILRIQQVVRGDSAAYFCASSGGTTEAFFGQGTRLTVV.